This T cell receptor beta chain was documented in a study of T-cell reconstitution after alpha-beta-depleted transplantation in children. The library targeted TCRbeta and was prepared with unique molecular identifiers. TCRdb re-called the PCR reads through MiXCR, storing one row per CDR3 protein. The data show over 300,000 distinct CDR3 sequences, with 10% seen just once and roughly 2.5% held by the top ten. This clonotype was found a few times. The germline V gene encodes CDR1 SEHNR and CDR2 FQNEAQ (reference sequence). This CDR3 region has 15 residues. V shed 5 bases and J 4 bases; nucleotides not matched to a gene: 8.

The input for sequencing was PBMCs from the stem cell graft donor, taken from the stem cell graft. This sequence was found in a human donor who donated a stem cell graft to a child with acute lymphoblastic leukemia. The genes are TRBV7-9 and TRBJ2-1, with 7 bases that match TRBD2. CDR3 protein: CASSGGETVYNEQFF. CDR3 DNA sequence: TGTGCCAGCAGCGGGGGGGAGACCGTTTACAATGAGCAGTTCTTC.